One TCR beta chain is described in this entry. No antigen is known for it. Clones were read by immunoSEQ multiplex PCR, and TCRdb kept only the in-frame ones, dropping some. The sample holds 150,000 or so clones, about 91% seen once. These data come from a study of cytomegalovirus exposure and HLA in healthy donors. Germline V gene sequence: CDR1 MDHEN, CDR2 SYDVKM. V lost 5 bases and J lost 2, with 13 bases in between. This CDR3 spans 15 amino acids. Study-wide points: The CMV antigen specificity of a few CMV-associated chains was confirmed through in vitro analysis.

The sample was PBMCs. The rearrangement links TRBV28 to TRBJ2-1; D perhaps matches TRBD1 (5 bases). The TCR was taken from a woman in her late teens or twenties in good health and CMV-seropositive. CDR3: CASSATGIAYNEQFF. The CDR3 DNA follows: TGTGCCAGCAGTGCCACAGGTATCGCCTACAATGAGCAGTTCTTC.